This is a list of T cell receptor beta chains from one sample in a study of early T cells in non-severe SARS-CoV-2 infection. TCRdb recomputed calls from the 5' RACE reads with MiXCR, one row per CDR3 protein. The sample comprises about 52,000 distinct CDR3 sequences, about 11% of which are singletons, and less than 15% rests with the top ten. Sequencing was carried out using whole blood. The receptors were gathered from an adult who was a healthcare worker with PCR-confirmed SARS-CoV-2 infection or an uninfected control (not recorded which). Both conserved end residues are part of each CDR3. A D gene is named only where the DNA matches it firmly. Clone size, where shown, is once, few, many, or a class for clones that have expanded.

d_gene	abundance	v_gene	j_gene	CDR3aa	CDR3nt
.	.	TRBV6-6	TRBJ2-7	CASIRAGAYEQYF	TGTGCCAGCATTCGAGCGGGTGCGTACGAGCAGTACTTC
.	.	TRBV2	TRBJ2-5	CASSLLANQETQYF	TGTGCCAGCAGCCTCCTGGCGAACCAAGAGACCCAGTACTTC
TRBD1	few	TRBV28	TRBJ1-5	CASSYGADRDNQPQHF	TGTGCCAGCAGTTATGGCGCGGACAGGGACAATCAGCCCCAGCATTTT
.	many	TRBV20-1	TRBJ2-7	CSARRSSRSHEQYF	TGCAGTGCTAGGCGTTCTAGCAGGAGTCACGAGCAGTACTTC
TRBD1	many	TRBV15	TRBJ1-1	CATSSGMTGGPAAYTEAFF	TGTGCCACCAGCAGCGGGATGACAGGGGGCCCCGCGGCGTACACTGAAGCTTTCTTT
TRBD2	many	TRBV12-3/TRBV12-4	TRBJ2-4	CASSLPRGAVGGIQYF	TGTGCCAGCAGTTTACCGCGAGGAGCGGTGGGGGGGATTCAGTACTTC
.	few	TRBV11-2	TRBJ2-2	CASSSTAINTGELFF	TGTGCCAGCAGCTCGACCGCAATAAACACCGGGGAGCTGTTTTTT
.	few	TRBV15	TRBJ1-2	CATSRDRLDYTF	TGTGCCACCAGCAGAGATCGGCTTGACTACACCTTC
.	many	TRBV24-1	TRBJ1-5	CATSEGTYSNQPQHF	TGTGCCACCAGTGAGGGGACATATAGCAATCAGCCCCAGCATTTT
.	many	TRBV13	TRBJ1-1	CASSFREVRTEAFF	TGTGCCAGCAGCTTTCGGGAAGTGCGCACTGAAGCTTTCTTT
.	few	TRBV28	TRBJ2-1	CASSLEGTNEQFF	TGTGCCAGCAGTTTAGAAGGCACTAATGAGCAGTTCTTC
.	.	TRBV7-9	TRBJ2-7	CASSRRGEQYF	TGTGCCAGCAGCAGGCGGGGCGAGCAGTACTTC
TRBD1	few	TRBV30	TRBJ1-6	CAWSVGRGYNSPLHF	TGTGCCTGGAGTGTCGGCAGGGGGTATAATTCACCCCTCCACTTT
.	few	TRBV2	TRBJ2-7	CASSTPGTSLKQYF	TGTGCCAGCAGCACACCCGGGACCTCTTTAAAGCAGTACTTC
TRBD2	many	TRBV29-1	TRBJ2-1	CSATILAPPLSNEQFF	TGCAGCGCGACTATACTAGCGCCGCCCTTGTCCAATGAGCAGTTCTTC
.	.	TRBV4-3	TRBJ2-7	CASSQGLTGVYEQYF	TGCGCCAGCAGCCAAGGTCTGACAGGTGTCTACGAGCAGTACTTC
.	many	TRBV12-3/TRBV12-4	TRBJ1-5	CASSPGRRQPQHF	TGTGCCAGCAGTCCCGGCAGGCGTCAGCCCCAGCATTTT
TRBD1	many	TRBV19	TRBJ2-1	CASSTFRRDRGNNEQFF	TGTGCCAGTAGTACATTCCGCCGGGACAGGGGGAACAATGAGCAGTTCTTC
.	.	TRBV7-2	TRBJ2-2	CASTIVVGPAGELFF	TGTGCCAGCACCATCGTAGTAGGGCCCGCCGGGGAGCTGTTTTTT
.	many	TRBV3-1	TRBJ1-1	CASSPLRGARTEAFF	TGTGCCAGCAGCCCCTTACGGGGGGCGCGAACTGAAGCTTTCTTT
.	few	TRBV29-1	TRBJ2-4	CSVEDKDGKYF	TGCAGCGTTGAAGATAAAGACGGAAAGTACTTC
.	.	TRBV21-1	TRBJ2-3	CASSTVASTDTQYF	TGTGCCAGCAGCACTGTAGCTAGCACAGATACGCAGTATTTT
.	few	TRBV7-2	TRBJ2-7	CASSLREYEQYF	TGTGCCAGCAGCTTACGGGAGTACGAGCAGTACTTC
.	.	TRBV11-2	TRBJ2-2	CASSSRDRRGGELFF	TGTGCCAGCAGCTCTCGGGATCGTAGAGGGGGGGAGCTGTTTTTT
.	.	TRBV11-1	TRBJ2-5	CASSSRDSQETQYF	TGTGCCAGCAGCTCTCGGGACTCTCAAGAGACCCAGTACTTC
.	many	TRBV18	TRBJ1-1	CASSPGGGVGITEAFF	TGTGCCAGCTCCCCCGGGGGGGGCGTCGGGATCACTGAAGCTTTCTTT
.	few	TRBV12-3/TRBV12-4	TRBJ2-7	CASSSGLTYEQYF	TGTGCCAGCAGCTCGGGACTGACCTACGAGCAGTACTTC
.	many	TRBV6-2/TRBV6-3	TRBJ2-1	CASSLTDYNEQFF	TGTGCCAGCAGTTTGACAGACTACAATGAGCAGTTCTTC
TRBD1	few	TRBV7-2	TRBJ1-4	CASSSNRDSLTNEKLFF	TGTGCCAGCAGCTCAAACAGGGACAGCCTAACTAATGAAAAACTGTTTTTT
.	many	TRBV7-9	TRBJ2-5	CASSLGGPALETQYF	TGTGCCAGCAGCTTAGGGGGCCCAGCCTTAGAAACCCAGTACTTC
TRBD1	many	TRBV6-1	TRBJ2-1	CASSELPGQGQGNEQFF	TGTGCCAGCAGTGAATTGCCGGGACAGGGGCAGGGGAATGAGCAGTTCTTC
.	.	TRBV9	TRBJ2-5	CASSGWTESETQYF	TGTGCCAGCAGCGGATGGACGGAATCGGAGACCCAGTACTTC
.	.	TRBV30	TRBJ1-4	CAWSVLGTPTNEKLFF	TGTGCCTGGAGTGTACTTGGGACTCCAACTAATGAAAAACTGTTTTTT
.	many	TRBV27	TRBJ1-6	CASRLDSFNNSPLHF	TGTGCCAGCAGACTAGACAGTTTCAATAATTCACCCCTCCACTTT
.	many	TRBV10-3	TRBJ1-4	CAISEQRSEGELFF	TGTGCCATCAGTGAGCAAAGGTCCGAGGGGGAACTGTTTTTT
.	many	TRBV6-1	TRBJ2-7	CASSDIIDSGYEQYF	TGTGCCAGCAGTGATATAATAGATAGTGGCTACGAGCAGTACTTC
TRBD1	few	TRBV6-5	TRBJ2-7	CASSYSDRGGYEQYF	TGTGCCAGCAGTTACTCAGACAGGGGTGGCTACGAGCAGTACTTC
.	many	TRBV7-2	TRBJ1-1	CASSLGWQASTEAFF	TGTGCCAGCAGCTTAGGGTGGCAGGCTTCCACTGAAGCTTTCTTT
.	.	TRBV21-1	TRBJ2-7	CASSKGRPLHEQYF	TGTGCCAGCAGCAAGGGTAGGCCTCTTCACGAGCAGTACTTC
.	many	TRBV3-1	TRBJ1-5	CASSQDLGTGKPQHF	TGTGCCAGCAGCCAAGATTTGGGTACAGGGAAGCCCCAGCATTTT
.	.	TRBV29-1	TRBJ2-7	CSVEDHPNPLPEQYF	TGCAGCGTTGAAGATCACCCTAACCCACTGCCCGAGCAGTACTTC
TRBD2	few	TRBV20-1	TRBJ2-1	CSARGTSGRGGEQFF	TGCAGTGCTAGAGGGACTAGCGGGAGGGGAGGTGAGCAGTTCTTC
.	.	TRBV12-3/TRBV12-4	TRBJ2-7	CASRETATTYEQYF	TGTGCCAGCAGGGAGACAGCGACAACCTACGAGCAGTACTTC
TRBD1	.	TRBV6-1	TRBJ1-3	CASSRTGGNTIYF	TGTGCCAGCAGTCGGACAGGAGGAAACACCATATATTTT
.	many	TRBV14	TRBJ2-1	CASSQQGYGEQFF	TGTGCCAGCAGCCAACAGGGCTACGGTGAGCAGTTCTTC
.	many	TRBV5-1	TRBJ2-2	CASSLVGAGGELFF	TGCGCCAGCAGCTTGGTGGGGGCCGGCGGGGAGCTGTTTTTT
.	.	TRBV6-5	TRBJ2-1	CASSYSGSHNEQFF	TGTGCCAGCAGTTACTCGGGCAGCCACAATGAGCAGTTCTTC
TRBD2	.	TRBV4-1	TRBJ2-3	CASAPGTRADTQYF	TGCGCCAGCGCTCCTGGGACTAGGGCGGATACGCAGTATTTT
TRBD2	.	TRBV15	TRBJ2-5	CATSRISGGETQYF	TGTGCCACCAGCAGAATATCGGGAGGCGAGACCCAGTACTTC
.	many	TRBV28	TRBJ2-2	CASSFAGSMGTGELFF	TGTGCCAGCAGTTTCGCGGGGTCAATGGGCACCGGGGAGCTGTTTTTT
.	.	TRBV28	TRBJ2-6	CASSQFSGANVLTF	TGTGCCAGCAGCCAGTTCTCTGGGGCCAACGTCCTGACTTTC
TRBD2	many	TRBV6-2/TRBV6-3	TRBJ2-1	CASKDLAGVNEQFF	TGTGCCAGCAAAGACCTAGCGGGAGTAAATGAGCAGTTCTTC
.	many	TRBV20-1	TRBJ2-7	CSARVAVEQYF	TGCAGTGCCAGGGTGGCTGTCGAGCAGTACTTC
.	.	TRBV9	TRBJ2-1	CASGFGGLYNEQFF	TGTGCCAGCGGATTTGGGGGACTCTACAATGAGCAGTTCTTC
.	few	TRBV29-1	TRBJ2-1	CSVEAWGRPYNEQFF	TGCAGCGTTGAAGCGTGGGGAAGACCCTACAATGAGCAGTTCTTC
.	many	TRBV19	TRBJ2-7	CASSLTGQFNYEQYF	TGTGCCAGTAGTCTAACCGGACAGTTTAACTACGAGCAGTACTTC
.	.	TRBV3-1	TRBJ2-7	CASSQAFYEQYF	TGTGCCAGCAGCCAAGCCTTTTACGAGCAGTACTTC
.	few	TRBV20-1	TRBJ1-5	CSAPRGWSQPQHF	TGCAGTGCTCCCAGGGGATGGAGTCAGCCCCAGCATTTT